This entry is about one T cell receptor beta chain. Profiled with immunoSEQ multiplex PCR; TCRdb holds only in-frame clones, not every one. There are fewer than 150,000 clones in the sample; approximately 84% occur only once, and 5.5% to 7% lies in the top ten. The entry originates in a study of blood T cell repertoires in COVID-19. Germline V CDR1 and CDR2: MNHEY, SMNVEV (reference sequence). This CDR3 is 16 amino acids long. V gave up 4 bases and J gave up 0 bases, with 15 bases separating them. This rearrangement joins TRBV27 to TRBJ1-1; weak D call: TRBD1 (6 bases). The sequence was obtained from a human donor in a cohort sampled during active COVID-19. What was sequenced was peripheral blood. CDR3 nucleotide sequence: TGTGCCAGCAGTTCCGACAGGAAAAGGATGAACACTGAAGCTTTCTTT. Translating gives CASSSDRKRMNTEAFF.